This TCR beta chain was documented in a study of CD8 T cells in ankylosing spondylitis. TCRdb itself ran the 5' RACE reads through MiXCR, one entry per CDR3 protein. The repertoire holds 150,000 to 200,000 distinct CDR3 sequences, with 11% as singletons. Germline V gene sequence: CDR1 DFQATT, CDR2 SNEGSKA (reference sequence). The CDR3 has 16 amino acids. This clonotype was counted a few times. The TCR sequence derives from a male donor with ankylosing spondylitis or in good health (not recorded which). J is TRBJ1-2 and V is TRBV20-1; the D is unclear. Sequences were obtained from blood, either unsorted or a sorted T cell fraction (not recorded which). The CDR3 DNA sequence: TGCTGTTCTCCTACCCGTGGCGACCCTACTAACTATGGCTACACCTTC. Translating gives CCSPTRGDPTNYGYTF.